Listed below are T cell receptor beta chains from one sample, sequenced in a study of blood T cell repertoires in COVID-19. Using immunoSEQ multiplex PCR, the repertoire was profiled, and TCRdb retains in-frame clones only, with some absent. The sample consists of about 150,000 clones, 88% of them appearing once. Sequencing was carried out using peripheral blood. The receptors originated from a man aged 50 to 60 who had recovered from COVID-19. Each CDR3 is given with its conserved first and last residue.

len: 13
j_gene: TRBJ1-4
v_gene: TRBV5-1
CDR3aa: CASSRTGDEKLFF

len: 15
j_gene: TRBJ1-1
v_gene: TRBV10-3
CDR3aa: CAISESADLNTEAFF

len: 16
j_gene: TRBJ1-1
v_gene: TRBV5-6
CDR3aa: CASSPGLGQGDTEAFF

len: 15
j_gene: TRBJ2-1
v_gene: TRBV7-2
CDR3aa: CASGRGDGGDNEQFF

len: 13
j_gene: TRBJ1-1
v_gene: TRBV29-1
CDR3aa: CSAGSVMNTEAFF

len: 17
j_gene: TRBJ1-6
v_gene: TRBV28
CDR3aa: CASSLAPGGQNNSPLHF

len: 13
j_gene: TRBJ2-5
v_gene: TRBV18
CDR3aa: CASSSGHTETQYF

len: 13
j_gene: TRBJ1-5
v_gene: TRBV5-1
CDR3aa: CASSQGSNQPQHF

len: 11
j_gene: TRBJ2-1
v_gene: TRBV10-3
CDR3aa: CAGKSGAQQFF

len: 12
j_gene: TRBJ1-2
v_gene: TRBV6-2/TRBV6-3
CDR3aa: CASSYNRDGYTF

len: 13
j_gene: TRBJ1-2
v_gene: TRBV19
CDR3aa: CASSRGQGYGYTF

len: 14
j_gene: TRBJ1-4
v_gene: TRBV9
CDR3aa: CASSAGTANEKLFF

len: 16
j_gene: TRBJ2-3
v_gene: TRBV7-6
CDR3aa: CASSLLAGGITDTQYF

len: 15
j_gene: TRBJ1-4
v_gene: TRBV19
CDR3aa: CASRPRAGGNEKLFF